These 10 T cell receptor beta chains were all obtained from the same sample, sequenced in a study of OX40 agonist ivuxolimab in advanced cancers. Sequencing was performed with immunoSEQ multiplex PCR; in TCRdb, only in-frame clones are kept and a portion is missing. The sample yields 80,000 to 95,000 clones, about 88% seen once. Source: CD4+ or CD8+ T cells sorted from blood, taken in a trial of the OX40 agonist ivuxolimab. Receptors originate from an adult with an advanced solid tumor such as melanoma, head and neck, liver or kidney cancer.

V and J are TRBV5-6 and TRBJ1-1; unclear D gene. This CDR3 has 16 amino acids. Trimming shortened V by 0 bases and J by 1 base, and 13 bases separated the two germline ends. Germline V gene lookup returns CDR1 SGHDT and CDR2 YYEEEE. The CDR3 loop reads CASSLAGMGGNTEAFF. The CDR3 region has the DNA TGTGCCAGCAGCTTGGCCGGGATGGGAGGGAACACTGAAGCTTTCTTT. The whole variable domain, filled in from reference TRBV5-6 and TRBJ1-1, reads DAGVTQSPTHLIKTRGQQVTLRCSPKSGHDTVSWYQQALGQGPQFIFQYYEEEERQRGNFPDRFSGHQFPNYSSELNVNALLLGDSALYLCASSLAGMGGNTEAFFGQGTRLTVV.

The CDR3 nucleotides are TGTGCCAGCAGTTTCCGGGGGGCCAACAATGAGCAGTTCTTC. Amino acid sequence: CASSFRGANNEQFF. The chain couples TRBV6-5 to TRBJ2-1; weak D call: TRBD2 (7 bases). The CDR3 length is 14 residues. Germline-derived CDR1 and CDR2 are MNHEY and SVGAGI. Trimming took off 4 bases at V and 5 bases at J, with 12 bases between the two ends.

The J gene is TRBJ1-4, the V gene TRBV27, with 8 bases that match TRBD1. CDR1 MNHEY and CDR2 SMNVEV come from the germline V gene (reference sequence). V gave up 6 bases and J gave up 7 bases; unmatched junction bases: 1. The CDR3 sequence is 12 residues long. This chain's CDR3 is CASRGTGEKLFF. The CDR3 coding sequence is TGTGCCAGCAGGGGGACAGGTGAAAAACTGTTTTTT.

This clone was found a few times. The chain uses TRBV6-4 and TRBJ2-1; D may be TRBD2 (7 bases). This CDR3 is built from 15 residues. Trimming shortened V by 4 bases and J by 4 bases, and 14 bases separated the two germline ends. Looked up from germline, CDR1 is MRHNA and CDR2 is SNTAGT. The DNA for the CDR3 is TGTGCCAGCAGTGTGGGGGGGCAAAGTTACAATGAGCAGTTCTTC. Amino acid sequence: CASSVGGQSYNEQFF.

This clone was picked up one time. The genes are TRBV6-4 and TRBJ2-1; TRBD2 matches at 11 bases. Germline V CDR1 and CDR2: MRHNA, SNTAGT. The CDR3 has 12 amino acids. Trimming cost V 10 bases and J 10 bases; bases outside gene matches: 6. DNA of the CDR3: TGTGCCACGGGGCTAGCGGGAGGCGAGCAGTTCTTC. It translates to CATGLAGGEQFF.

V gene TRBV7-2 combines with J gene TRBJ2-7; tentative D call: TRBD2 (7 bases). V was pared by 5 bases and J by 5 bases, with 22 bases between. Germline V gene sequence: CDR1 SGHTA, CDR2 FQGNSA. The CDR3 is made up of 16 amino acids. CDR3 DNA: TGTGCCAGCAGCCCAGGCCTCGGGGGGCGATCCGACGAGCAGTACTTC. Translated: CASSPGLGGRSDEQYF.

This sequence joins TRBV6-6 and TRBJ1-2; TRBD1 might be the D (6 bases). The ends were cut back, 3 bases at V and 9 bases at J, with 20 bases in the middle. Germline assignment: CDR1 MNHNY and CDR2 SVGAGI (reference sequence). The CDR3 has 15 residues. The CDR3, as DNA: TGTGCCAGCAGTTATGACCCCAGACAGGCGGGGAGCTACACCTTC. The encoded protein is CASSYDPRQAGSYTF.

The chain recombines TRBV29-1 with TRBJ2-7; D may be TRBD2 (6 bases). The germline V gene has CDR1 SQVTM and CDR2 ANQGSEA. This CDR3 is built from 12 residues. V lost 7 bases and J 1 base, leaving 11 bases between the germline ends. CDR3 in amino acids: CSAGTLSYEQYF. Written as DNA, the CDR3 is TGCAGCGCCGGGACTCTGTCCTACGAGCAGTACTTC.

The rearrangement links TRBV9 to TRBJ1-1; D gene unclear. This CDR3 spans 13 amino acids. V shed 0 bases and J shed 5 bases, with 8 bases lying between them. The germline CDR1 and CDR2 sequences are SGDLS and YYNGEE. The CDR3 region is CASSVEGKTEAFF. The CDR3 DNA reads as TGTGCCAGCAGCGTAGAGGGTAAAACTGAAGCTTTCTTT.

The chain has TRBV29-1 and TRBJ2-1; D is uncertain. Germline V CDR1 and CDR2: SQVTM, ANQGSEA. The V gene lost 2 bases and the J gene lost 0 bases, with 8 bases spanning the gap. This CDR3 has 14 amino acids. CDR3 amino acids: CSVESGFSYNEQFF. Here the CDR3 DNA reads TGCAGCGTTGAAAGTGGTTTCTCCTACAATGAGCAGTTCTTC.